The rows below give T cell receptor beta chains drawn from one sample of a study of cytomegalovirus exposure and HLA in healthy donors. The data were produced by immunoSEQ multiplex PCR, yet TCRdb's version contains in-frame clones alone and is incomplete. The sample gives 63,000 or so clones, roughly four fifths of which show up once; approximately 22% is in the top ten. Material for sequencing was PBMCs. Receptor source: a woman aged 25 to 39 in good health and CMV-seropositive. Each CDR3 is given without its conserved first and last residue.

j_call: TRBJ1-1
v_call: TRBV28
cdr3_aa: ASRERTGRGF

j_call: TRBJ1-1
v_call: TRBV5-1
cdr3_aa: ASSLDRVDYTEAF

j_call: TRBJ2-3
v_call: TRBV18
cdr3_aa: ASSPTSGIGTDTQY

j_call: TRBJ1-2
v_call: TRBV11-2
cdr3_aa: ASSPTNSAGYYGYT

j_call: TRBJ1-1
v_call: TRBV25-1
cdr3_aa: ASSELGRLSTEAF

j_call: TRBJ1-1
v_call: TRBV30
cdr3_aa: AWSPGQGNTEAF

j_call: TRBJ2-7
v_call: TRBV10-3
cdr3_aa: AISSGLEYYEQY

j_call: TRBJ1-4
v_call: TRBV5-1
cdr3_aa: ASSLEGVDEKLF

j_call: TRBJ2-3
v_call: TRBV6-5
cdr3_aa: ASSLRLAGTDTQY

j_call: TRBJ1-5
v_call: TRBV2
cdr3_aa: ASSGTTGNSNQPQH

j_call: TRBJ2-5
v_call: TRBV5-1
cdr3_aa: ASSLDPQETQY

j_call: TRBJ1-1
v_call: TRBV2
cdr3_aa: ASSPSPVNTEAF

j_call: TRBJ2-5
v_call: TRBV6-5
cdr3_aa: ASSSYNQETQY

j_call: TRBJ1-3
v_call: TRBV18
cdr3_aa: ASSPDRGNTIY

j_call: TRBJ1-1
v_call: TRBV19
cdr3_aa: ASTTYRAEAF

j_call: TRBJ1-1
v_call: TRBV6-1
cdr3_aa: ASSDPPSPQGTEAF

j_call: TRBJ2-5
v_call: TRBV29-1
cdr3_aa: SGRGQGGGGTQY

j_call: TRBJ2-4
v_call: TRBV29-1
cdr3_aa: SVGGMHSSIQY

j_call: TRBJ2-1
v_call: TRBV5-1
cdr3_aa: ASSHAAREGEQF

j_call: TRBJ1-2
v_call: TRBV27
cdr3_aa: ASSGTRYT

j_call: TRBJ1-6
v_call: TRBV6-1
cdr3_aa: ASSESGQSYYSPLH

j_call: TRBJ1-4
v_call: TRBV27
cdr3_aa: ASSLGREGEKLF

j_call: TRBJ2-7
v_call: TRBV7-9
cdr3_aa: ASSLLTSLEQY

j_call: TRBJ2-7
v_call: TRBV5-1
cdr3_aa: ASSLGGRLYEQY

j_call: TRBJ2-7
v_call: TRBV5-4
cdr3_aa: ASSLAGSAGGQQY